This paragraph reports one T cell receptor beta chain. This CDR3 spans 13 amino acids. V dropped 4 bases and J dropped 1; count of bases not matched to a gene: 1. CDR1 and CDR2 from the germline V gene are GTSNPN and SVGIG (reference sequence). This record belongs to a study of blood T cell repertoires in COVID-19. Sequencing used immunoSEQ multiplex PCR; TCRdb keeps in-frame clones, though not all of them. The profile shows some 80,000 clones, under 80% of them singletons. Sequencing was performed on peripheral blood. J is TRBJ1-5 and V is TRBV30; 7 bases match TRBD1. This receptor was taken from a human donor in a cohort sampled during active COVID-19. CDR3 protein: CAWTGQSNQPQHF. The CDR3 DNA is TGTGCCTGGACGGGACAGAGCAATCAGCCCCAGCATTTT.